A selection of T cell receptor beta chains follows, all from one sample in a study of cytotoxic CD8 clonotypes in ibrutinib-treated CLL. Clones were read by immunoSEQ multiplex PCR, and TCRdb kept only the in-frame ones, dropping some. The data hold about 160,000 clones, with about 80% observed a single time. Sequencing used PBMCs, obtained after 24 months of ibrutinib treatment. All receptors come from a human donor with chronic lymphocytic leukemia. CDR3s include the opening cysteine and the closing phenylalanine or tryptophan. D genes are given only for firm matches. Only part of the rows carry a size: once, few, many, or a class if the clone is expanded.

V,J,size,D,length,DNA,CDR3
TRBV18,TRBJ1-1,NA,NA,15,TGTGCCAGCTCACCACGGGCCGTACAGGGCACTGAAGCTTTCTTT,CASSPRAVQGTEAFF
TRBV11-2,TRBJ2-5,NA,NA,14,TGTGCCAGCAGCTTATCCCCCGTATGGGGGACCCAGTACTTC,CASSLSPVWGTQYF
TRBV5-1,TRBJ1-1,few,NA,14,TGCGCCAGCAGCGGCGGACTGCTGAACACTGAAGCTTTCTTT,CASSGGLLNTEAFF
TRBV25-1,TRBJ2-7,NA,NA,11,TGTGCCAGCAGTCGGGGCTACGAGCAGTACTTC,CASSRGYEQYF
TRBV18,TRBJ1-3,NA,TRBD1,14,TGTGCCAGCTCGCCCTGGGACAGTGGAAACACCATATATTTT,CASSPWDSGNTIYF
TRBV6-4,TRBJ1-5,NA,TRBD1,15,TGTGCCAGCAGTCAGGGGACAGGGGGGAAGGGGCCCCAGCATTTT,CASSQGTGGKGPQHF
TRBV19,TRBJ2-5,NA,TRBD2,16,TGTGCCAGTAGTCCCCGGGACTATGCAAGCCAAGAGACCCAGTACTTC,CASSPRDYASQETQYF
TRBV27,TRBJ1-1,NA,NA,12,TGTGCCAGCAGGCCCCGGGGGGTTACAGCTTTCTTT,CASRPRGVTAFF
TRBV6-1,TRBJ2-1,NA,TRBD1,16,TGTGCCAGCAGTGAACAGGGGGCTGGGTCCTACAATGAGCAGTTCTTC,CASSEQGAGSYNEQFF
TRBV15,TRBJ2-7,NA,TRBD1,15,TGTGCCACCACGGTAAGGACAGGGGCGAACTACGAGCAGTACTTC,CATTVRTGANYEQYF